These 5 T cell receptor beta chains came from one sample sequenced in a study of radiotherapy plus CTLA-4 blockade in lung cancer. Repertoires were generated with immunoSEQ multiplex PCR, while TCRdb's copy carries only in-frame clones and drops some. The sample has over 100,000 clones, 81% seen once. The sample consisted of peripheral blood, taken from a patient treated with radiotherapy plus ipilimumab. The receptors stem from a human donor with non-small cell lung cancer that progressed on radiotherapy plus ipilimumab. Some clones in this sample may be carry-over from other donors' samples.

J is TRBJ1-1 and V is TRBV29-1, with 9 bases aligning to TRBD1. Trimming took 4 bases from V and 0 from J; bases not matched to a gene: 9. Germline CDR1 and CDR2: SQVTM and ANQGSEA. This CDR3 comprises 16 residues. The CDR3 reads CSVAPGQGMMNTEAFF. DNA of the CDR3: TGCAGCGTTGCGCCGGGACAGGGAATGATGAACACTGAAGCTTTCTTT. The full variable domain, with the rest looked up from reference TRBV29-1 and TRBJ1-1, is SAVISQKPSRDICQRGTSLTIQCQVDSQVTMMFWYRQQPGQSLTLIATANQGSEATYESGFVIDKFPISRPNLTFSTLTVSNMSPEDSSIYLCSVAPGQGMMNTEAFFGQGTRLTVV.

This chain links TRBV5-6 with TRBJ2-2, with D tentatively TRBD1 (5 bases). Trimming pared 1 base from V and 0 bases from J, leaving 10 bases between. The CDR3 loop spans 16 amino acids. CDR1 and CDR2 (germline): SGHDT, YYEEEE. The CDR3, as DNA: TGTGCCAGCAGCTTGCGACAGTACGCGAACACCGGGGAGCTGTTTTTT. Protein: CASSLRQYANTGELFF.

The rearrangement joins TRBV19 to TRBJ2-7; 7 bases match TRBD1. Trimming cost V 9 bases and J 0 bases; bases outside gene matches: 11. Germline CDR1 and CDR2: LNHDA and SQIVND (reference sequence). This CDR3 region has 15 residues. CDR3 region: CASKTNRGSSYEQYF. The CDR3 DNA is TGTGCCAGCAAAACAAACAGGGGTAGCTCCTACGAGCAGTACTTC.

CDR3 sequence: CASSEQGTNSGNTIYF. The CDR3, as DNA: TGTGCCAGCAGTGAACAAGGGACAAACTCTGGAAACACCATATATTTT. J is TRBJ1-3 and V is TRBV6-1; tentatively, D is TRBD1 (6 bases). V was clipped by 2 bases and J by 0 bases, with 11 bases between them. The CDR3 extends over 16 amino acids. In germline, CDR1 is MNHNS, CDR2 SASEGT.

The chain links TRBV7-2 to TRBJ1-2; D may be TRBD1 (6 bases). There are 15 residues in the CDR3. Trimming cost V 1 base and J 4 bases, with 13 bases left between them. Germline loops: CDR1 SGHTA, CDR2 FQGNSA. CDR3 residues: CASSLEGGLGYGYTF. Here the CDR3 DNA reads TGTGCCAGCAGCTTAGAGGGGGGCCTGGGCTATGGCTACACCTTC. The variable domain in full, with the rest retrieved from reference TRBV7-2 and TRBJ1-2, is GAGVSQSPSNKVTEKGKDVELRCDPISGHTALYWYRQSLGQGLEFLIYFQGNSAPDKSGLPSDRFSAERTGGSVSTLTIQRTQQEDSAVYLCASSLEGGLGYGYTFGSGTRLTVV.